Presented here are 24 T cell receptor beta chains from one specimen sequenced in a study of shared clonotypes between healthy human individuals. Only in-frame clones appear in the TCRdb table, and some are missing; sequencing was by immunoSEQ multiplex PCR. This table holds 2 million to 2.5 million clones, over 85% found once. Sequencing used naive CD4+ T cells from PBMCs. The subset: CD45RA+ positively selected. The source of these receptors is a man between 18 and 29 years old in good health. Some clones in this sample may be carry-over from other donors' samples.

The chain combines TRBV5-1 with TRBJ2-3; D remains unclear. Germline V gene sequence: CDR1 SGHRS, CDR2 YFSETQ. Deletions cut 2 bases from V and 2 bases from J, with 6 bases between. There are 13 residues in the CDR3. The DNA of the CDR3 is TGCGCCAGCAGCTTCGGTCTCACAGATACGCAGTATTTT. Its translation: CASSFGLTDTQYF.

The gene calls are TRBV10-3 and TRBJ1-2; D is unresolved. V shed 10 bases and J shed 4 bases, with 16 bases lying between them. The CDR3 loop spans 13 amino acids. Germline CDR1 is ENHRY and CDR2 is SYGVKD. The chain's CDR3 is CATLPSRTYGYTF. The CDR3 nucleotides read TGTGCCACCCTCCCCTCCCGGACCTATGGCTACACCTTC.

The V gene is TRBV9, the J gene TRBJ2-7, with D perhaps TRBD1 or TRBD2 (5 bases each). CDR1 and CDR2 from the germline V gene are SGDLS and YYNGEE. This CDR3 is 14 amino acids long. V lost 0 bases, J lost 3 bases, and 10 bases lay in between. The CDR3 DNA reads as TGTGCCAGCAGCGTAGCGGGGCGGAACTACGAGCAGTACTTC. Amino acid sequence: CASSVAGRNYEQYF.

This chain's CDR3 is CASSDTVWGRWNEQFF. The CDR3 DNA sequence: TGTGCCAGCAGTGATACGGTATGGGGGCGTTGGAATGAGCAGTTCTTC. The rearrangement joins TRBV2 to TRBJ2-1, with D perhaps TRBD1 (6 bases). V lost 3 bases, J lost 7 bases, and 19 bases lay in between. Germline values: CDR1 SNHLY, CDR2 FYNNEI. The CDR3 is 16 amino acids.

This clone was seen just once. CDR3 sequence (DNA): TGTGCCAGCAGCCTAGACAGATTCTATGGCTACACCTTC. This translates into CASSLDRFYGYTF. V and J are TRBV5-6 and TRBJ1-2; possibly TRBD1 for D (5 bases). From germline, CDR1 is SGHDT and CDR2 YYEEEE. The CDR3 has 13 residues. V lost 4 bases and J lost 4, with 11 bases in between. The variable domain in full, with the rest retrieved from reference TRBV5-6 and TRBJ1-2, is DAGVTQSPTHLIKTRGQQVTLRCSPKSGHDTVSWYQQALGQGPQFIFQYYEEEERQRGNFPDRFSGHQFPNYSSELNVNALLLGDSALYLCASSLDRFYGYTFGSGTRLTVV.

The V and J genes are TRBV5-1 and TRBJ2-5; no clear D. The V gene's germline CDR1 is SGHRS and CDR2 YFSETQ. The CDR3 covers 13 residues. The V and J ends lost 7 bases and 4 bases respectively, with 14 bases between them. CDR3 in DNA: TGCGCCAGCTTAGGACCTGCAGGAGAGACCCAGTACTTC. Translated, it gives CASLGPAGETQYF.

The CDR3 protein is CASSVDSWLSAAFF. CDR3 nucleotide sequence: TGTGCCAGCAGCGTAGACTCCTGGCTCTCGGCCGCTTTCTTT. The chain joins TRBV9 to TRBJ1-1, with D hard to call. The CDR3 spans 14 residues. The V and J ends lost 0 bases and 11 bases respectively, with 17 bases between them. Germline V gene data show CDR1 as SGDLS and CDR2 as YYNGEE.

The V and J genes are TRBV19 and TRBJ1-2; 7 nucleotides agree with TRBD1. This CDR3 region has 16 residues. The J segment lost 4 bases and the V segment lost 7 bases, leaving 15 bases of the junction unmatched. The germline CDR1 and CDR2 sequences are LNHDA and SQIVND (reference sequence). CDR3 nucleotide sequence: TGTGCCAGTACCGAGACAGGGCCTACAGACTTCTATGGCTACACCTTC. Translated: CASTETGPTDFYGYTF.

The chain joins TRBV10-3 to TRBJ2-3; tentative D call: TRBD1 (5 bases). The germline V gene encodes CDR1 ENHRY and CDR2 SYGVKD. V was pared by 3 bases and J by 2 bases, with 12 bases between. This CDR3 comprises 15 residues. CDR3 sequence: CAISDRVMDTDTQYF. CDR3 nucleotide sequence: TGTGCCATCAGTGACAGGGTAATGGACACAGATACGCAGTATTTT.

In this sample, this clone turned up once. The chain links TRBV28 to TRBJ1-4, with D uncertain. V was cut by 2 bases and J by 8 bases, with 9 bases left in between. CDR1 and CDR2 from the germline V gene are MDHEN and SYDVKM. The CDR3 runs 13 residues. This chain's CDR3 is CASSLMGREKLFF. CDR3 sequence (DNA): TGTGCCAGCAGTTTAATGGGAAGGGAAAAACTGTTTTTT. The full variable domain, its missing parts supplied by reference TRBV28 and TRBJ1-4, is DVKVTQSSRYLVKRTGEKVFLECVQDMDHENMFWYRQDPGLGLRLIYFSYDVKMKEKGDIPEGYSVSREKKERFSLILESASTNQTSMYLCASSLMGREKLFFGSGTQLSVL.

The genes are TRBV7-3 and TRBJ2-2; possible D gene TRBD1, 6 bases. Trimming pared 5 bases from V and 8 bases from J, leaving 12 bases between. The CDR3 is 13 residues long. The germline gives CDR1 SGHTA, CDR2 FQGTGA. The DNA for the CDR3 is TGTGCCAGCAGCCGACAGGCCAGGGGGGAGCTGTTTTTT. Residues: CASSRQARGELFF.

A note on this clone: Other DNA sequences in the sample encode the same CDR3. This chain links TRBV28 with TRBJ2-7; tentatively, D is TRBD1 or TRBD2 (6 bases each). Between the trimmed V and J ends, which lost 0 bases and 4 bases, there was a span of 10 bases. The CDR3 extends over 14 amino acids. Germline CDR1 reads MDHEN; CDR2 reads SYDVKM. CDR3 protein: CASSLWGGSYEQYF. DNA for the CDR3: TGTGCCAGCAGTTTATGGGGGGGCAGTTACGAGCAGTACTTC. The full variable domain, rest sourced from reference TRBV28 and TRBJ2-7, is DVKVTQSSRYLVKRTGEKVFLECVQDMDHENMFWYRQDPGLGLRLIYFSYDVKMKEKGDIPEGYSVSREKKERFSLILESASTNQTSMYLCASSLWGGSYEQYFGPGTRLTVT.

This sequence joins TRBV28 and TRBJ2-3; unclear D gene. This CDR3 has 12 amino acids. The V end was cut by 3 bases, the J end by 10 bases, with 11 bases between. The V gene's germline CDR1 is MDHEN and CDR2 SYDVKM. CDR3 coding DNA: TGTGCCAGCAGTTTCAATGCCGGAGCGCAGTATTTT. The encoded protein is CASSFNAGAQYF.

This chain joins TRBV5-1 and TRBJ2-7; tentatively, D is TRBD1 or TRBD2 (6 bases each). In germline, CDR1 is SGHRS, CDR2 YFSETQ. V lost 7 bases and J 5 bases, leaving 19 bases between the germline ends. CDR3 size: 14 residues. The CDR3 DNA sequence: TGCGCCAGCTCACAACAGGGACTTGGAAACGAGCAGTACTTC. Translated, it gives CASSQQGLGNEQYF.

The J gene is TRBJ1-1, the V gene TRBV6-6; D possibly corresponds to TRBD1 (5 bases). The CDR3 spans 13 residues. CDR1 is MNHNY and CDR2 is SVGAGI in the germline V gene (reference sequence). Between the trimmed V and J ends, which lost 0 bases and 6 bases, there was a span of 8 bases. The CDR3 DNA sequence: TGTGCCAGCAGTTACTCGTGGGGGGCTGAAGCTTTCTTT. Its translation is CASSYSWGAEAFF.

The V and J genes are TRBV5-4 and TRBJ1-5, with 7 bases identical to TRBD1. J lost 4 bases, V lost 4 bases, and 8 bases had no gene match. This CDR3 is 15 amino acids long. CDR1 and CDR2 (germline): SGHNT, YYREEE (reference sequence). CDR3 coding DNA: TGTGCCAGCAGCGCGATGGACAGGCCGAATCAGCCCCAGCATTTT. This encodes CASSAMDRPNQPQHF. The whole variable domain, remainder taken from reference TRBV5-4 and TRBJ1-5, is ETGVTQSPTHLIKTRGQQVTLRCSSQSGHNTVSWYQQALGQGPQFIFQYYREEENGRGNFPPRFSGLQFPNYSSELNVNALELDDSALYLCASSAMDRPNQPQHFGDGTRLSIL.

V gene TRBV30 combines with J gene TRBJ1-2; D is undetermined. CDR3 length equals 15 residues. Germline loops: CDR1 GTSNPN, CDR2 SVGIG (reference sequence). V dropped 1 base and J dropped 0 bases, with 12 bases sitting between them. CDR3: CAWSAPGLANYGYTF. Here the CDR3 DNA reads TGTGCCTGGAGTGCGCCGGGTCTAGCTAACTATGGCTACACCTTC.

This rearrangement joins TRBV4-2 to TRBJ2-1; the D is unclear. Trimming cost V 1 base and J 7 bases, with 5 bases left between them. The CDR3 totals 12 residues. Germline values: CDR1 LGHNA, CDR2 YNFKEQ. The CDR3 region has the DNA TGTGCCAGCAGCCAAGCTGCGAATGAGCAGTTCTTC. This translates into CASSQAANEQFF.

The CDR3 is CASTPPGSRPEQFF. Here the CDR3 DNA reads TGTGCCAGCACCCCTCCGGGGTCTCGTCCCGAGCAGTTCTTC. The rearrangement uses TRBV25-1 and TRBJ2-1; D possibly corresponds to TRBD2 (5 bases). The CDR3 sequence is 14 residues long. The germline CDR1 and CDR2 sequences are MGHDK and SYGVNS. V lost 7 bases, J lost 10 bases, and 20 bases lay in between.

This chain links TRBV7-8 with TRBJ1-2; the match to TRBD1 covers 9 bases. The CDR3 totals 16 residues. Germline CDR1 is SGHVS and CDR2 is FQNEAQ. V trimming: 0 bases; J trimming: 8 bases; junction bases outside the gene matches: 10. In DNA, the CDR3 is TGTGCCAGCAGCTTAGCGGTAGGACAGGGGATGTACGGCTACACCTTC. Amino acid sequence: CASSLAVGQGMYGYTF.

CDR3 residues: CASRHRDRVAGELFF. The CDR3 DNA follows: TGTGCCAGCAGACACCGGGACAGGGTCGCCGGGGAGCTGTTTTTT. The chain is built from TRBV28 and TRBJ2-2; 9 bases fit TRBD1. Germline V gives CDR1 MDHEN, CDR2 SYDVKM. After removal of 6 bases from V and 6 bases from J, the junction contained 8 bases not matched to a gene. This CDR3 region has 15 residues.

This clone was found a few times. The rearrangement links TRBV5-6 to TRBJ1-1; D is unclear. Trimming pared 2 bases from V and 10 bases from J, leaving 15 bases between. This CDR3 has 13 residues. The germline V gene has CDR1 SGHDT and CDR2 YYEEEE. The CDR3 region has the DNA TGTGCCAGCAGCTTCCCGGGAGGACGAGGAGCTTTCTTT. Encoded protein: CASSFPGGRGAFF.

This chain connects TRBV28 to TRBJ1-2, with D tentatively TRBD1 (6 bases). CDR3 length: 15 amino acids. The germline V gene has CDR1 MDHEN and CDR2 SYDVKM. V lost 10 bases, J lost 2 bases, and 20 bases lay in between. CDR3 amino acids: CATFPGGHSNYGYTF. DNA for the CDR3: TGTGCCACCTTCCCTGGGGGCCATTCCAACTATGGCTACACCTTC.

The rearrangement links TRBV11-3 to TRBJ2-3; a possible D gene is TRBD2 (7 bases). The CDR3 runs 13 residues. V shed 5 bases and J shed 11 bases, with 17 bases lying between them. In germline, CDR1 is SGHNT, CDR2 YENEEA. CDR3 DNA: TGTGCCAGCAGCCCGAGAGGGGGGGCCAGGCAGTATTTT. Its translation is CASSPRGGARQYF. The whole variable domain, remainder taken from reference TRBV11-3 and TRBJ2-3, is EAGVVQSPRYKIIEKKQPVAFWCNPISGHNTLYWYLQNLGQGPELLIRYENEEAVDDSQLPKDRFSAERLKGVDSTLKIQPAELGDSAVYLCASSPRGGARQYFGPGTRLTVL.